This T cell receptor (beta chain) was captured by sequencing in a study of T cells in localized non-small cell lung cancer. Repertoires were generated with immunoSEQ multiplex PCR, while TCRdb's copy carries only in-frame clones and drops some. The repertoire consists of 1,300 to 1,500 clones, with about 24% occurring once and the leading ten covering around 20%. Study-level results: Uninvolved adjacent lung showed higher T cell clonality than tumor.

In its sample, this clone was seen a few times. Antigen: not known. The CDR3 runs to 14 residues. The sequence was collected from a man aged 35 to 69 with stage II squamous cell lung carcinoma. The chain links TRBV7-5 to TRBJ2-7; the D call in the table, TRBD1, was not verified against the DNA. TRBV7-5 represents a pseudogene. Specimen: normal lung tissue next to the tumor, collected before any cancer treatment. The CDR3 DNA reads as TGTGCCAGCAGCCAGACAGGTACAACCTACGAGCAGTACTTC. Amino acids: CASSQTGTTYEQYF.